This is a list of T cell receptor beta chains from one sample in a study of neurological immune-mediated disorders. TCRdb itself ran the 5' RACE reads through MiXCR, one entry per CDR3 protein. Of roughly 98,000 distinct CDR3 sequences in the sample, approximately 13% were seen once. Sequences were obtained from PBMCs. The receptors derive from a female donor with HTLV-1-associated myelopathy (HAM/TSP). CDR3s include the opening cysteine and the closing phenylalanine or tryptophan. D genes are given only for firm matches. Only some rows state a clone size, as once, few, many or a class for expanded clones.

CDR3nt	CDR3aa	d_gene	v_gene	j_gene	abundance
TGCGCCAGCAGCCAAGGGAGGGGAAAGGATTACGAGCAGTACTTC	CASSQGRGKDYEQYF	NA	TRBV4-1	TRBJ2-7	many
TGCGCCAGCAGCTTGGGACTCGTGACTAGCACAGATACGCAGTATTTT	CASSLGLVTSTDTQYF	NA	TRBV5-1	TRBJ2-3	many
TGCGCCAGCAGTCTGACACTAGCGGGGGGCCGGAATGAGCAGTTCTTC	CASSLTLAGGRNEQFF	TRBD2	TRBV5-1	TRBJ2-1	many
TGTGCCAGCAGTTTATTTCAGGATGCCTATGGCTACACCTTC	CASSLFQDAYGYTF	NA	TRBV28	TRBJ1-2	NA
TGCGCCAGCAGCCAAGAAAGGCTTTCGAACACCGGGGAGCTGTTTTTT	CASSQERLSNTGELFF	NA	TRBV4-1	TRBJ2-2	many
TGTGCCAGCGGAGCGTCCGATACGCAGTATTTT	CASGASDTQYF	NA	TRBV9	TRBJ2-3	NA
TGCAGTGGTTTTCAGTGGAACTATTATAATTCACCCCTCCACTTT	CSGFQWNYYNSPLHF	NA	TRBV20-1	TRBJ1-6	NA
TGTGCCAGCAGTCCGCAGGGCCACTATGGCTACACCTTC	CASSPQGHYGYTF	NA	TRBV7-9	TRBJ1-2	many
TGTGCCAGCAGTCCCACGAGGACCGGGGAGGAGACCCAGTACTTC	CASSPTRTGEETQYF	NA	TRBV6-1	TRBJ2-5	NA
TGTGCCAGCAGCCGGACGGAGAACACTGAAGCTTTCTTT	CASSRTENTEAFF	NA	TRBV12-3/TRBV12-4	TRBJ1-1	many
TGTGCCAGCAGTTACTCGACCTTGCAAGGGGTGAACTCACCCCTCCACTTT	CASSYSTLQGVNSPLHF	NA	TRBV6-2/TRBV6-3	TRBJ1-6	many
TGCGCCAGCAGCTTCTGGACCACAACAGATACGCAGTATTTT	CASSFWTTTDTQYF	NA	TRBV5-1	TRBJ2-3	many
TGCGCCAGCACCCCGGGACAGCCGGGGCCGAATTCACCCCTCCACTTT	CASTPGQPGPNSPLHF	TRBD1	TRBV5-1	TRBJ1-6	many
TGTGCCAGCAGTTTACAGGGGGTTGGCTTCGAGCAGTACTTC	CASSLQGVGFEQYF	TRBD1	TRBV12-3/TRBV12-4	TRBJ2-7	many
TGCAGTGCTAGCTTCACAGATACGCAGTATTTT	CSASFTDTQYF	NA	TRBV20-1	TRBJ2-3	many
TGCAGTGCTAGAGTATTTAGGACCGACACTAGCGGGGGGGCCCACGAGCAGTACTTC	CSARVFRTDTSGGAHEQYF	TRBD2	TRBV20-1	TRBJ2-7	many
TGCAGCGTCCGACAGGCGGCAGGGACCGGGGAGCTGTTTTTT	CSVRQAAGTGELFF	NA	TRBV29-1	TRBJ2-2	many
TGTGCCAGCAGGGGGCCTTTAGAAGAGCAGTACTTC	CASRGPLEEQYF	NA	TRBV6-1	TRBJ2-7	many
TGCGCCAGCAGCTCACAGGGGGCTGACACTGAAGCTTTCTTT	CASSSQGADTEAFF	TRBD1	TRBV5-1	TRBJ1-1	many
TGTGCCAGCACCGGGGCCACAGATACGCAGTATTTT	CASTGATDTQYF	NA	TRBV6-6	TRBJ2-3	many
TGTGCCAGCAGTTCGGCCGAGGACGGGGTAGCCAAAAACATTCAGTACTTC	CASSSAEDGVAKNIQYF	NA	TRBV28	TRBJ2-4	many
TGCGCCAGCAGCGGGGGACAGGGAAACACAGATACGCAGTATTTT	CASSGGQGNTDTQYF	TRBD1	TRBV5-1	TRBJ2-3	many
TGTGCCAGCAGGACAGGGTGGACGGGCAATGAGCAGTTCTTC	CASRTGWTGNEQFF	TRBD1	TRBV2	TRBJ2-1	few
TGTGCCAGCAGGACATCCGGGACAGAAGTCGCTTTCTTT	CASRTSGTEVAFF	TRBD1	TRBV11-2	TRBJ1-1	many
TGTGCCAGCAGAGGACCGATTCAACCCCGGCCAGATACGCAGTATTTT	CASRGPIQPRPDTQYF	NA	TRBV12-3/TRBV12-4	TRBJ2-3	many
TGTGCCACCCGATCAGGGGGGGGGAATCAGCCCCAGCATTTT	CATRSGGGNQPQHF	TRBD1	TRBV28	TRBJ1-5	many
TGTGCCAGCAGCCGAGAACCGGGACAGGGGGCGGTGGGGGCCAACGTCCTGACTTTC	CASSREPGQGAVGANVLTF	TRBD1	TRBV4-2	TRBJ2-6	many
TGCGCCAGCACCCTTGGGGAGGAGTCCACCGGGGAGCTGTTTTTT	CASTLGEESTGELFF	NA	TRBV5-1	TRBJ2-2	many
TGTGCCAGCAGCGCCGACAGGGCATCAGATACGCAGTATTTT	CASSADRASDTQYF	TRBD1	TRBV9	TRBJ2-3	many
TGTGCCAGTAGTATAGCCCGGGGCTACGAGCAGTACTTC	CASSIARGYEQYF	NA	TRBV19	TRBJ2-7	few
TGTGCCAGCAGCTTAGCAGGGACAGGGATGGGAGAAGCTTTCTTT	CASSLAGTGMGEAFF	TRBD1	TRBV7-9	TRBJ1-1	many
TGCAGTGCTACTAACGGACAGGCTAGCCAGGTGCCCCAGCATTTT	CSATNGQASQVPQHF	TRBD1	TRBV20-1	TRBJ1-5	many
TGTGCCAGCAGCCTTCATGCCGGACTTCGCACAGATACGCAGTATTTT	CASSLHAGLRTDTQYF	NA	TRBV14	TRBJ2-3	many
TGCAGCGTTCAACTAGCGGGGGAGACAGATACGCAGTATTTT	CSVQLAGETDTQYF	TRBD2	TRBV29-1	TRBJ2-3	many
TGCGCCAGCAGTGAGGGGATGACTAGCACAGATACGCAGTATTTT	CASSEGMTSTDTQYF	NA	TRBV10-2	TRBJ2-3	few
TGTGCCATCAGTGAGTCGAGTTCTAGACCTATCACAGATACGCAGTATTTT	CAISESSSRPITDTQYF	NA	TRBV10-3	TRBJ2-3	many
TGCGCCAGCAGCCAAGGGACAGGACCCCCCTTTTTTAATGGCTACACCTTC	CASSQGTGPPFFNGYTF	TRBD1	TRBV4-1	TRBJ1-2	many
TGTGCTAGTGGTTTGGTATCGGACGGGACAGGGAACACCGGGGAGCTGTTTTTT	CASGLVSDGTGNTGELFF	TRBD1	TRBV12-5	TRBJ2-2	NA
TGTGCCAGCAGTCCAAGGACAGGGGATAATCAGCCCCAGCATTTT	CASSPRTGDNQPQHF	TRBD1	TRBV27	TRBJ1-5	many
TGTGCCAGCAGCCCTCGGGGGGGGGGCTCCTACGAGCAGTACTTC	CASSPRGGGSYEQYF	TRBD2	TRBV4-2	TRBJ2-7	many